The sequence of this T cell receptor (beta chain) was determined in a study of blood T cell repertoires in COVID-19 (dated by TCRdb to 2019 to 2021). Looking at the study overall: Samples covering the acute and convalescent phases of COVID-19 were provided by collaborators in the United States, Italy and Spain. The material from the prospective study consisted of cDNA or gDNA derived from T cells, B-cell-depleted T cells, or PBMCs. Deeply sampled blood TCRbeta repertoires from subjects exposed to, actively infected with, or recovered from COVID-19 were included in the dataset. The repertoires were made available in a free public database intended to serve as a resource for research on the immune response to SARS-CoV-2. The samples were drawn from two sources: the first 160 participants of the ongoing ImmuneRACE study, and 1,000 to 1,500 subjects contributed by 6 global collaborators. The sample metadata nearly always contained a de-identified subject ID, COVID-19 status, age in years and sex. HLA class I and class II types, where available, came from metadata supplied by the sample provider rather than from assay-based typing.

In the case of this clone: This receptor's antigen is unknown. Nothing much larger sits one base from this clone, and base qualities are not available. Other DNA sequences in this sample translate to the same CDR3.

On the study overall, not on this receptor specifically: The quantity of clinical and demographic metadata differed by source and by participant and was supplied without curation.

One collaborating source in Seattle enrolled patients while the patients were actively infected and followed the patients over time throughout the course of disease. Each collaborating institution followed its own protocols to collect whole blood in K2EDTA tubes. For TCRbeta analysis, collaborators shipped samples in one of three forms: frozen whole blood, isolated PBMCs, or DNA extracted from either of those sample types. TCRbeta CDR3 regions were amplified from genomic DNA by means of the immunoSEQ Assay, a bias-controlled multiplex PCR. The original pipeline was this. The number of nucleated cells in each sample was estimated from the amplification of reference gene primers within the assay. To quantify the absolute abundance of each unique TCRbeta CDR3 rearrangement, sequence reads were collapsed and filtered. For each sample, productive Simpson clonality was calculated as the square root of Simpson's diversity index across productive rearrangements. TCRdb's version of the immuneACCESS table is confined to in-frame rearrangements and falls short of the full clone set. An unresolved V gene accounts for under half of the shortfall where checked; the remainder is of unknown origin. D and trimming were read from the DNA, whereas the V and J calls and clone size are those reported in that table. In all, the sample holds fewer than 700,000 clones, and roughly nine tenths of those were seen once. The top ten clonotypes cover less than 9.5% of the sample.

The sequence derives from a woman between 45 and 60 years old with COVID-19, enrolled during active disease. What was sequenced was peripheral blood.

The DNA reads as follows: TGCGCCAGCAGATCAGGGGACACTGAAGCTTTCTTT. Protein translation: CASRSGDTEAFF. Recombination linked TRBV5-1 to TRBJ1-1; TRBD1 could be the D gene, as 6 bases match. CDR1 and CDR2 are read off the germline V gene as SGHRS and YFSETQ. V loses 5 bases of germline sequence and J loses 3 bases, and the interval between the two ends is 8 bases. From the cysteine up to the phenylalanine, the CDR3 has a length of 12 residues. The retained sequence is limited to the CDR3, 36 bases, with the frame set at the first base. Outside the CDR3, residues come from the reference TRBV5-1 and TRBJ1-1 proteins, so the full variable domain is: KAGVTQTPRYLIKTRGQQVTLSCSPISGHRSVSWYQQTPGQGLQFLFEYFSETQRNKGNFPGRFSGRQFSNSRSEMNVSTLELGDSALYLCASRSGDTEAFFGQGTRLTVV.